A selection of T cell receptor beta chains follows, all from one sample in a study of blood T cell repertoires in COVID-19. Method: immunoSEQ multiplex PCR; TCRdb's copy keeps in-frame clones and lacks some. The profile shows 250,000 or so clones, approximately 88% of them singletons. The sequenced material came from PBMCs or T cells enriched from blood (not recorded which). These receptors came from a woman between 40 and 55 years old who had been exposed to COVID-19. The conserved cysteine and the conserved F or W are not part of the CDR3 here. D genes are given only for firm matches. Clone size is given for some rows only: seen once, a few or many times, or a class if the clone is expanded.

size: -; D: -; V: TRBV7-2; J: TRBJ1-2; CDR3: ASSWGGSNYGYT
size: -; D: TRBD1; V: TRBV18; J: TRBJ1-1; CDR3: ASSPPARRGRLHGNTEAF
size: -; D: TRBD1; V: TRBV11-3; J: TRBJ1-1; CDR3: ASSFSGGTEAF
size: -; D: -; V: TRBV29-1; J: TRBJ2-3; CDR3: SVQGRLTDTQY
size: -; D: -; V: TRBV2; J: TRBJ1-1; CDR3: ASTDYSNTEAF
size: -; D: -; V: TRBV4-1; J: TRBJ1-2; CDR3: ASSQEGQGYYGYT
size: -; D: -; V: TRBV20-1; J: TRBJ2-3; CDR3: SAGLTATQY
size: few; D: -; V: TRBV19; J: TRBJ1-2; CDR3: ASSASGGYYGYT
size: -; D: -; V: TRBV14; J: TRBJ2-3; CDR3: ASSQRYATQY
size: -; D: -; V: TRBV24-1; J: TRBJ1-2; CDR3: ATSDPAGRDYGYT
size: -; D: TRBD2; V: TRBV6-5; J: TRBJ2-1; CDR3: ASSYSGAGVYNEQF
size: once; D: TRBD1; V: TRBV7-9; J: TRBJ1-2; CDR3: ASSLLPGTGAGYT
size: -; D: -; V: TRBV13; J: TRBJ1-2; CDR3: ASSLRVSGGYGYT
size: many; D: -; V: TRBV27; J: TRBJ1-6; CDR3: ASSATGSSYNSPLH
size: -; D: TRBD1; V: TRBV5-4; J: TRBJ2-6; CDR3: ASSLTGGEVFRGANVLT
size: few; D: TRBD2; V: TRBV5-1; J: TRBJ2-2; CDR3: ASLGGGSGNTGELF
size: once; D: -; V: TRBV5-1; J: TRBJ2-1; CDR3: ASSFGASLGAMNEQF
size: few; D: -; V: TRBV6-5; J: TRBJ1-5; CDR3: ASSYSFGQPQH
size: once; D: -; V: TRBV3-1/TRBV3-2; J: TRBJ1-3; CDR3: ASSQGSGLLRSGNTIY
size: -; D: TRBD2; V: TRBV7-2; J: TRBJ2-1; CDR3: ASSRLAGNYNEQF
size: -; D: -; V: TRBV6-5; J: TRBJ1-2; CDR3: ASRGEGRGLYGYT
size: -; D: -; V: TRBV28; J: TRBJ1-2; CDR3: ASSLPGVNNGYT
size: -; D: TRBD2; V: TRBV6-5; J: TRBJ2-1; CDR3: ASSNFGTSGRYEQF
size: -; D: -; V: TRBV5-1; J: TRBJ1-1; CDR3: ASSYAGQGRMNTEAF
size: -; D: -; V: TRBV12-3/TRBV12-4; J: TRBJ1-2; CDR3: ASSPGSPYGYT
size: -; D: -; V: TRBV2; J: TRBJ2-3; CDR3: ASRDDSRTDTQY
size: -; D: -; V: TRBV7-2; J: TRBJ2-1; CDR3: ASSSSYSRWGFNEQF
size: -; D: -; V: TRBV5-1; J: TRBJ1-6; CDR3: ASSREVQGRGSPLH
size: -; D: TRBD1; V: TRBV30; J: TRBJ1-4; CDR3: AWSEYRGTNEKLF